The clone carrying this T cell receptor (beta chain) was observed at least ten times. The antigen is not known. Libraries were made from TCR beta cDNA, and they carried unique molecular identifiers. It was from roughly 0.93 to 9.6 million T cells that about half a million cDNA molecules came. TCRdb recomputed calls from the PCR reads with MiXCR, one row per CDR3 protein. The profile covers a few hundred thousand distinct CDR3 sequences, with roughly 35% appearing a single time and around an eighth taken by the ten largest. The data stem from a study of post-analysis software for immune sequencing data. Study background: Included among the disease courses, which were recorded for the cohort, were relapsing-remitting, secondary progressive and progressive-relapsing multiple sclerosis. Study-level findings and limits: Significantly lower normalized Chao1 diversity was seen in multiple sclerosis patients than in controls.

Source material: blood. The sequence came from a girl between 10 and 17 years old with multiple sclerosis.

The chain's CDR3 is CASGLVLGGPYNEQFF. CDR3 sequence (DNA): TGTGCTAGTGGTTTGGTACTCGGGGGGCCCTACAATGAGCAGTTCTTC. The chain recombines TRBV12-5 with TRBJ2-1, with a tentative D call TRBD2 (7 bases). Trimming took off 0 bases at V and 2 bases at J, with 11 bases between the two ends. CDR1 and CDR2 from the germline V gene are LGHNT and FRNRAP. The CDR3 contains 16 residues.